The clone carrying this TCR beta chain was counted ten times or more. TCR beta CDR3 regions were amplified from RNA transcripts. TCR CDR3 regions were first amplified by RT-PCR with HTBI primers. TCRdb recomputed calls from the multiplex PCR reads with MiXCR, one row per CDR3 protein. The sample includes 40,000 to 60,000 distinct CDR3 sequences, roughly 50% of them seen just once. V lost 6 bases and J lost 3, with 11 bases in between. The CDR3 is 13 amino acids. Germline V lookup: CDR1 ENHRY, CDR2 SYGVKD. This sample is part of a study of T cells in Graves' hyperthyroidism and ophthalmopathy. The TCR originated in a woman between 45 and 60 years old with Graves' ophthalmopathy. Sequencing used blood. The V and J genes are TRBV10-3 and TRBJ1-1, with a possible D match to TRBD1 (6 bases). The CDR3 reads CAIRGGGDTEAFF. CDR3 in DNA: TGTGCCATCAGGGGAGGGGGGGACACTGAAGCTTTCTTT.